The 22 T cell receptor beta chains presented below share a single source sample, sequenced in a study of blood T cell repertoires in COVID-19. TCRdb's copy holds only in-frame clones and misses some; the assay was immunoSEQ multiplex PCR. The sample holds 150,000 to 200,000 clones; roughly 70% are singletons and the top ten take about 3%. The sample was peripheral blood. These receptors all stem from a woman aged 80 or over with acute or convalescent COVID-19.

The chain has TRBV28 and TRBJ1-6, with unresolved D. The CDR3 is 14 amino acids. Trimming pared 5 bases from V and 4 bases from J, leaving 9 bases between. Germline CDR1 reads MDHEN; CDR2 reads SYDVKM. The CDR3 reads CASSTRQYNSPLHF. CDR3 coding DNA: TGTGCCAGCAGTACCCGACAATATAATTCACCCCTCCACTTT.

CDR3 in amino acids: CASSITGGSWAEAFF. The CDR3 bases are TGTGCCAGCAGTATCACAGGGGGCAGTTGGGCTGAAGCTTTCTTT. The chain combines TRBV6-2 or TRBV6-3 with TRBJ1-1, with 9 nucleotides matching TRBD1. Germline V gene lookup returns CDR1 MNHEY and CDR2 SVGEGT. The V gene end was trimmed by 5 bases and the J gene end by 6 bases; junction bases not matched to a gene: 10. The CDR3 is made up of 15 amino acids.

This chain connects TRBV28 to TRBJ2-1; perhaps TRBD2 as D (6 bases). The CDR3 has 16 amino acids. Trimming cost V 7 bases and J 4 bases, with 20 bases left between them. The germline gives CDR1 MDHEN, CDR2 SYDVKM. CDR3 DNA sequence: TGTGCCAGCACCCCACCCGGGCAGGGAGGTTACAATGAGCAGTTCTTC. This encodes CASTPPGQGGYNEQFF. Variable domain in full (rest from reference TRBV28 and TRBJ2-1): DVKVTQSSRYLVKRTGEKVFLECVQDMDHENMFWYRQDPGLGLRLIYFSYDVKMKEKGDIPEGYSVSREKKERFSLILESASTNQTSMYLCASTPPGQGGYNEQFFGPGTRLTVL.

The chain links TRBV30 to TRBJ2-1, with D possibly TRBD2 on 7 matching bases. Germline V CDR1 and CDR2: GTSNPN, SVGIG (reference sequence). V was clipped by 1 base and J by 2 bases, with 18 bases between them. The CDR3 covers 17 residues. CDR3 sequence: CAWSGGRGGAPYNEQFF. The CDR3 nucleotides read TGTGCCTGGAGTGGAGGGAGGGGGGGCGCCCCCTACAATGAGCAGTTCTTC.

The chain carries TRBV18 and TRBJ1-2, with 7 bases matching TRBD1. Losses at the gene ends were 6 bases for V and 0 bases for J; bases not matched to a gene: 16. Germline-derived CDR1 and CDR2 are KGHSH and LQKENI. This CDR3 contains 18 residues. CDR3 DNA sequence: TGTGCCAGCTCTGACAACCGGGACAGTGGTCCCCCTAACTATGGCTACACCTTC. It translates to CASSDNRDSGPPNYGYTF.

The V call is TRBV11-2, the J call TRBJ2-7; D perhaps matches TRBD2 (5 bases). This CDR3 region has 13 residues. Per germline, CDR1 SGHAT and CDR2 FQNNGV. Trimming took off 6 bases at V and 0 bases at J, with 9 bases between the two ends. DNA for the CDR3: TGTGCCAGCAGTACTAGGGTCTCCTACGAGCAGTACTTC. It translates to CASSTRVSYEQYF.

CDR3 coding DNA: TGTGCCAGCAGCTACCAGACAGGGGTTGACACCGGGGAGCTGTTTTTT. The encoded protein is CASSYQTGVDTGELFF. J is TRBJ2-2 and V is TRBV28; 8 positions agree with TRBD1. The CDR3 consists of 16 residues. Trimming took 6 bases from V and 3 from J; bases not matched to a gene: 9. Per germline, CDR1 MDHEN and CDR2 SYDVKM.

The J gene is TRBJ2-3, the V gene TRBV10-2; tentative D call: TRBD2 (5 bases). V was pared by 6 bases and J by 2 bases, with 15 bases between. Germline V gene data show CDR1 as WSHSY and CDR2 as SAAADI. This CDR3 has 15 amino acids. CDR3 nucleotide sequence: TGCGCCAGCAGAAGGGCTAGCAGTTACACAGATACGCAGTATTTT. It codes for CASRRASSYTDTQYF.

The chain joins TRBV7-2 to TRBJ2-7, with 11 bases lining up with TRBD2. The germline V gene encodes CDR1 SGHTA and CDR2 FQGNSA. This CDR3 contains 16 residues. The V gene end was trimmed by 4 bases and the J gene end by 5 bases; junction bases not matched to a gene: 10. CDR3 sequence reads: CASSSTSGSWTNEQYF. The CDR3 coding sequence is TGTGCCAGCAGCTCCACTAGCGGGAGTTGGACGAACGAGCAGTACTTC. The entire variable domain, with the rest obtained from reference TRBV7-2 and TRBJ2-7, is as follows: GAGVSQSPSNKVTEKGKDVELRCDPISGHTALYWYRQSLGQGLEFLIYFQGNSAPDKSGLPSDRFSAERTGGSVSTLTIQRTQQEDSAVYLCASSSTSGSWTNEQYFGPGTRLTVT.

The chain joins TRBV28 to TRBJ1-5; the D is unclear. Trimming took off 6 bases at V and 9 bases at J, with 12 bases between the two ends. CDR3 size: 12 residues. CDR1 and CDR2 from the germline V gene are MDHEN and SYDVKM. The CDR3 DNA reads as TGTGCCAGCAGCAAGCCCGGAGGGCCCCAGCATTTT. Its translation: CASSKPGGPQHF.

The sample holds a few counts of this clone. The chain employs TRBV11-2 and TRBJ2-5; tentatively, D is TRBD1 (7 bases). This CDR3 contains 15 residues. Trimming removed 5 bases at V and 4 bases at J, with 17 bases between. Germline CDR1 and CDR2: SGHAT and FQNNGV. The CDR3 loop is CASSTGDSVRETQYF. For the CDR3, the DNA is TGTGCCAGCAGCACAGGGGACTCAGTAAGAGAGACCCAGTACTTC.

This clone was picked up a small number of times. The chain recombines TRBV10-1 with TRBJ2-7; 7 nucleotides agree with TRBD1. The CDR3 runs to 11 residues. Germline V gene sequence: CDR1 WNHNN, CDR2 SYGVQD (reference sequence). V shed 10 bases, J shed 3 bases, and the junction held 3 bases outside the gene matches. In DNA, the CDR3 is TGCGCCACCGGGGACAGCTACGAGCAGTACTTC. This sequence encodes CATGDSYEQYF.

This clone was picked up one time. The chain recombines TRBV6-5 with TRBJ2-7; 7 bases map to TRBD1. Germline-derived CDR1 and CDR2 are MNHEY and SVGAGI. The CDR3 contains 14 residues. With 6 bases clipped from V and 0 bases from J, the junction kept 5 bases outside the gene matches. In DNA, the CDR3 is TGTGCCAGCAGGGCTACAGGGGTCTCCTACGAGCAGTACTTC. This codes for CASRATGVSYEQYF.

This clone came up a few times. The chain couples TRBV28 to TRBJ1-1, with 8 bases that match TRBD1. Germline CDR1 reads MDHEN; CDR2 reads SYDVKM. This CDR3 is 13 amino acids long. V lost 8 bases to trimming and J lost 3 bases; unmatched junction nucleotides: 5. CDR3 protein: CASGDRMDTEAFF. For the CDR3, the DNA is TGTGCCAGCGGGGACAGGATGGACACTGAAGCTTTCTTT.

The chain uses TRBV18 and TRBJ2-1; 10 positions agree with TRBD2. The CDR3 covers 18 residues. Losses at the gene ends were 4 bases for V and 6 bases for J; bases not matched to a gene: 15. Germline V gene lookup returns CDR1 KGHSH and CDR2 LQKENI. Written as DNA, the CDR3 is TGTGCCAGCTCACGGGGATCAGCCGGGACTAGCGTGCCCAATGAGCAGTTCTTC. Translation gives CASSRGSAGTSVPNEQFF.

The chain combines TRBV7-9 with TRBJ1-2; D is perhaps TRBD1 (6 bases). The CDR3 consists of 17 residues. Germline lookup yields CDR1 SEHNR and CDR2 FQNEAQ (reference sequence). The V gene lost 3 bases and the J gene lost 3 bases, with 20 bases spanning the gap. The CDR3 DNA follows: TGTGCCAGCAGCTTCCTATCCTCTGGGGGGGGCGACTATGGCTACACCTTC. Residues: CASSFLSSGGGDYGYTF. The whole variable domain, remainder taken from reference TRBV7-9 and TRBJ1-2, is DTGVSQNPRHKITKRGQNVTFRCDPISEHNRLYWYRQTLGQGPEFLTYFQNEAQLEKSRLLSDRFSAERPKGSFSTLEIQRTEQGDSAMYLCASSFLSSGGGDYGYTFGSGTRLTVV.

This chain joins TRBV11-3 and TRBJ2-3; 11 bases align to TRBD2. The CDR3 is 15 residues long. CDR1 and CDR2 (germline): SGHNT, YENEEA. V lost 3 bases, J lost 2 bases, and 1 base stayed unmatched. CDR3 bases: TGTGCCAGCAGCTTGGGACTAGCGGCCACAGATACGCAGTATTTT. The encoded protein is CASSLGLAATDTQYF.

The chain employs TRBV27 and TRBJ2-7; 8 bases fit TRBD1. With V trimmed by 3 bases and J by 2 bases, 6 bases remained unmatched. Germline lookup yields CDR1 MNHEY and CDR2 SMNVEV (reference sequence). The CDR3 extends over 15 amino acids. The CDR3 bases are TGTGCCAGCAGTTTGAAGGGACAGGCGGCCTACGAGCAGTACTTC. It codes for CASSLKGQAAYEQYF.

This chain joins TRBV19 and TRBJ1-5, with D perhaps matching TRBD1 (5 bases). Germline CDR1 is LNHDA and CDR2 is SQIVND (reference sequence). Trimming took off 5 bases at V and 0 bases at J, with 17 bases between the two ends. The CDR3 length is 17 residues. This CDR3 reads CASSRADGGNSNQPQHF. The CDR3 nucleotides read TGTGCCAGTAGTCGGGCGGACGGGGGTAATAGCAATCAGCCCCAGCATTTT.

V is TRBV30 and J is TRBJ1-6, with 7 bases fitting TRBD1. The CDR3 has 18 amino acids. Germline-derived CDR1 and CDR2 are GTSNPN and SVGIG (reference sequence). V lost 5 bases and J lost 7; bases outside the gene matches: 20. The CDR3 nucleotides read TGTGCCTGGGAGGGGGCCTACACAGGGTTTATCCTCAATTCACCCCTCCACTTT. It yields the protein CAWEGAYTGFILNSPLHF. Based on the CDR3 plus reference TRBV30 and TRBJ1-6, the full variable domain is SQTIHQWPATLVQPVGSPLSLECTVEGTSNPNLYWYRQAAGRGLQLLFYSVGIGQISSEVPQNLSASRPQDRQFILSSKKLLLSDSGFYLCAWEGAYTGFILNSPLHFGNGTRLTVT.

This rearrangement joins TRBV7-8 to TRBJ2-7; 10 nucleotides align to TRBD2. V shed 5 bases and J 1 base; nucleotides not matched to a gene: 5. Germline lookup yields CDR1 SGHVS and CDR2 FQNEAQ. The CDR3 covers 15 residues. The CDR3 protein is CASSRSSGRSYEQYF. The CDR3, as DNA: TGTGCCAGCAGCCGCTCTAGCGGGAGATCCTACGAGCAGTACTTC. The full variable domain, in which reference TRBV7-8 and TRBJ2-7 provide the parts outside the CDR3, is GAGVSQSPRYKVAKRGQDVALRCDPISGHVSLFWYQQALGQGPEFLTYFQNEAQLDKSGLPSDRFFAERPEGSVSTLKIQRTQQEDSAVYLCASSRSSGRSYEQYFGPGTRLTVT.

About this clone: Other DNA sequences in the same sample also yield this CDR3. This chain links TRBV9 with TRBJ2-1; 7 bases match TRBD2. Trimming cost V 4 bases and J 8 bases; bases outside gene matches: 6. There are 13 residues in the CDR3. From germline, CDR1 is SGDLS and CDR2 YYNGEE. CDR3 sequence (DNA): TGTGCCAGCAGCCTCCGGGGGGTGGATGAGCAGTTCTTC. It codes for CASSLRGVDEQFF.